This is a list of T cell receptor beta chains from one sample in a study of glioma-infiltrating T cells. TCRdb redid the calling of the multiplex PCR reads with MiXCR, one entry per CDR3 protein. The sample lists fewer than 500,000 distinct CDR3 sequences, roughly 41% seen once, with 12% in the top ten. Sequencing input: glioma tissue, nonneoplastic brain tissue, or PBMCs (not recorded which). These receptors were obtained from a human donor with low-grade glioma or glioblastoma, undergoing nonglioma brain surgery, or in good health (not recorded which). Each CDR3 is given with its conserved first and last residue. The D gene is left open where the match is weak. Not every row has a clone size; where given, it reads once, few, many or a size class.

d_gene	abundance	v_gene	j_gene	CDR3nt	CDR3aa
TRBD2	-	TRBV25-1	TRBJ2-1	TGCGCCAGCAGTGTAATAGCGGGGGGGTACAATGAGCCGTTCTTC	CASSVIAGGYNEPFF
TRBD1	few	TRBV28	TRBJ2-7	TGTGCCAGCAGTGCCGGGACAGCTTTTTACGAGCAGTACTTC	CASSAGTAFYEQYF
-	many	TRBV6-5	TRBJ2-1	TGTGCCAGCAGTTACTTGGGGGGTAGTACTTACAATGAGCAGTTCTTC	CASSYLGGSTYNEQFF
-	-	TRBV7-6	TRBJ2-3	TGTGCCAGCAGCTTACCCTCGGACAGCACAGATACGCAGTATTTT	CASSLPSDSTDTQYF
TRBD2	-	TRBV28	TRBJ2-1	TGTGCCAGCAGTTTTTGGACTAGCGGGAGGTACAATGAGCAGTTCTTC	CASSFWTSGRYNEQFF
-	many	TRBV6-5	TRBJ1-3	TGTGCCAGCAGTTACTCGCCCAGGGCTGGAAACACCATATATTTT	CASSYSPRAGNTIYF
-	once	TRBV24-1	TRBJ2-1	TGTGCCACAGCGGATAGACAGGGAAGGAGGGGCAGCACCTACAATGAGCAGTTCTTC	CATADRQGRRGSTYNEQFF
TRBD2	many	TRBV6-5	TRBJ2-5	TGTGCCAGCAGTTACTCATCTCTAGCGGGACATGGAGAGACCCAGTACTTC	CASSYSSLAGHGETQYF
TRBD2	-	TRBV20-1	TRBJ2-3	TGCAGTGCTGGAGGACTAGTTTCTAGCACAGATACGCAGTATTTT	CSAGGLVSSTDTQYF
-	-	TRBV12-3/TRBV12-4	TRBJ1-5	TGTGCCAGCAGTTTATCCTCGGGTCAGCCCCAGCATTTT	CASSLSSGQPQHF
-	-	TRBV20-1	TRBJ2-3	TGCAGTGCTAGAGTGGATTCGGCAGATACGCAGTATTTT	CSARVDSADTQYF
TRBD2	-	TRBV4-2	TRBJ2-7	TGTGCCAGCAGCCAGGGACTAGGAGTTCACGAGCAGTACTTC	CASSQGLGVHEQYF
TRBD2	-	TRBV12-3/TRBV12-4	TRBJ2-1	TGTGCCAGCAAGAACCTACCGGGACTAGCGGGGACCAATGAGCAGTTCTTC	CASKNLPGLAGTNEQFF
TRBD1	-	TRBV5-4	TRBJ1-1	TGTGCCAGCGGGAACAGGGGAACGGCTTTCTTT	CASGNRGTAFF
-	many	TRBV7-2	TRBJ2-7	TGTGCCAGCAGCTTAGCTATTAACAACTACGAGCAGTACTTC	CASSLAINNYEQYF
-	-	TRBV20-1	TRBJ2-4	TGCAGTGCTAGAGGCCCGCGGATAGCCAAAAACATTCAGTACTTC	CSARGPRIAKNIQYF
TRBD1	few	TRBV14	TRBJ1-5	TGTGCCAGCAGCCTGGGGACAGGGTATCGCAATCAGCCCCAGCATTTT	CASSLGTGYRNQPQHF
-	-	TRBV28	TRBJ2-7	TGTGCCAGCAACACAGGGAGAGAAGACGAGCAGTACTTC	CASNTGREDEQYF
-	-	TRBV15	TRBJ2-1	TGTGCCACCAGCAGAGATCGGTTAGTCCTGTTCTTC	CATSRDRLVLFF
TRBD1	many	TRBV27	TRBJ1-5	TGTGCCAGCAGTTGGTCAGGGGGCTCCAATCAGCCCCAGCATTTT	CASSWSGGSNQPQHF
TRBD1	-	TRBV28	TRBJ1-1	TGTGCCAGCAGTTCACGACAGGGGATGAACACTGAAGCTTTCTTT	CASSSRQGMNTEAFF
-	-	TRBV28	TRBJ2-3	TGTGCCAGCAGTTTATTGGCTTGTTGTAGGAGGGGCGCAGGCACAGATACGCAGTATTTT	CASSLLACCRRGAGTDTQYF
-	-	TRBV15	TRBJ1-2	TGTGCCACCAGCAGTACCCAGAGGGGGGGGTTTGGCTATGGCTACACCTTC	CATSSTQRGGFGYGYTF
TRBD1	-	TRBV4-1	TRBJ2-7	TGCGCCAGCAGCCCCTCCAGGACAGGGGCCTACGAGCAGTACTTC	CASSPSRTGAYEQYF
TRBD1	many	TRBV28	TRBJ1-2	TGTGCCAGCACCCGGACAGGGTTCGGCTACACCTTC	CASTRTGFGYTF
-	-	TRBV7-9	TRBJ2-7	TGTGCCAGCAGACGGACCGGGTCAGGGGTCTACGAGCAGTACTTC	CASRRTGSGVYEQYF
-	-	TRBV19	TRBJ1-5	TGTGCCAGTAGTATAGGAGGAGGGCGGGGAAGCAATCAGCCCCAGCATTTT	CASSIGGGRGSNQPQHF
-	many	TRBV20-1	TRBJ2-1	TGCAGTGCTAGAGGAGGGGGGCGGGGCTCCTACAATGAGCAGTTCTTC	CSARGGGRGSYNEQFF
-	few	TRBV18	TRBJ2-5	TGTGCCAGCTCACCACAGCGGCAGTTCGGGAAGACCCAGTACTTC	CASSPQRQFGKTQYF
TRBD1	few	TRBV12-3/TRBV12-4	TRBJ1-5	TGTGCCAGCAGAGAGGGACAGGGCAATCAGCCCCAGCATTTT	CASREGQGNQPQHF
-	few	TRBV6-5	TRBJ2-7	TGTGCCAGCAGTTACTCAGGGGTGGGTGAGCAGTACTTC	CASSYSGVGEQYF